The 5 T cell receptor beta chains listed next were all sequenced from one sample in a study of blood T cell repertoires in COVID-19 (dated by TCRdb to about 2020). The protocol used for the library was the immunoSEQ multiplex PCR assay. This is the immuneACCESS table as TCRdb keeps it, with only in-frame sequences that have V and J called. A part of the clones is gone; compared with another copy, unresolved V genes explain less than half, and the rest is unexplained. This sample gives under 450,000 clones in total; 75% to 90% of them show up just once. Around 1.5% of the sample rests with the top ten. The sample taken for sequencing was peripheral blood. The source is a woman in her forties with COVID-19, enrolled during active disease.

J is TRBJ1-3 and V is TRBV10-3; 9 bases fit TRBD1. CDR1 and CDR2 from the germline V gene are ENHRY and SYGVKD. The CDR3 runs to 13 residues. After removal of 10 bases from V and 5 bases from J, the junction contained 6 bases not matched to a gene. CDR3 sequence reads: CATTGQGRNTIYF. In DNA, the CDR3 is TGTGCCACTACGGGACAGGGCCGAAACACCATATATTTT.

The V and J genes are TRBV11-2 and TRBJ2-1; TRBD2 agrees at 13 bases. V gave up 5 bases and J gave up 0 bases; unmatched junction bases: 4. There are 17 residues in the CDR3. Germline CDR1 SGHAT, CDR2 FQNNGV. CDR3 in DNA: TGTGCCAGCAGCGCCAGGACTAGCGGGAGCTCCTACAATGAGCAGTTCTTC. Protein: CASSARTSGSSYNEQFF.

The CDR3 sequence: CASSIMGGTTYEQYF. The CDR3 DNA is TGTGCCAGTAGTATAATGGGGGGGACCACCTACGAGCAGTACTTC. The V and J genes are TRBV19 and TRBJ2-7; TRBD2 matches at 7 bases. V gave up 2 bases and J gave up 2 bases; unmatched junction bases: 6. Germline V CDR1 and CDR2: LNHDA, SQIVND (reference sequence). The CDR3 has 15 residues.

J is TRBJ1-1 and V is TRBV5-1, with D perhaps matching TRBD1 (6 bases). Trimming shortened V by 4 bases and J by 1 base, and 14 bases separated the two germline ends. The CDR3 runs to 15 residues. Germline V gives CDR1 SGHRS, CDR2 YFSETQ. CDR3 protein: CASSPGDNKNTEAFF. In nucleotides, the CDR3 is TGCGCCAGCAGCCCTGGGGACAACAAGAACACTGAAGCTTTCTTT.

This chain links TRBV7-9 with TRBJ1-1; D gene ambiguous. Trimming left V 5 bases short and J 0 bases short, with 13 bases between. This CDR3 spans 15 amino acids. In germline, CDR1 is SEHNR, CDR2 FQNEAQ (reference sequence). CDR3 residues: CASSPSDSVNTEAFF. DNA for the CDR3: TGTGCCAGCAGCCCATCTGATAGTGTGAACACTGAAGCTTTCTTT.